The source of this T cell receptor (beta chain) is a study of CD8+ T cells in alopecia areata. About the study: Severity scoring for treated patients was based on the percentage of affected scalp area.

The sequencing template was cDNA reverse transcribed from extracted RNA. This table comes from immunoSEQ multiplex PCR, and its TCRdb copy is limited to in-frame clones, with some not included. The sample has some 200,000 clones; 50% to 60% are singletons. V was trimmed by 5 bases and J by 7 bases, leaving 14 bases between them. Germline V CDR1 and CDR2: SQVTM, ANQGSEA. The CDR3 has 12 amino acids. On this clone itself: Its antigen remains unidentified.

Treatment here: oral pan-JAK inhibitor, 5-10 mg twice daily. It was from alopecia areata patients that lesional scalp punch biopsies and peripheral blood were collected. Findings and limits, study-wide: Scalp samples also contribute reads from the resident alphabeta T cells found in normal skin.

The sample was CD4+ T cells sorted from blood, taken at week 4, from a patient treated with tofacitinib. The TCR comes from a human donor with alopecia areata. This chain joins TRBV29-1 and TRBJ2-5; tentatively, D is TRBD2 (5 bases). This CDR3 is CSVKDGERTQYF. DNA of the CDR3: TGCAGCGTTAAGGACGGGGAAAGGACCCAGTACTTC.